This T cell receptor beta chain was observed in a study of post-analysis software for immune sequencing data. Study overall: The disease courses spanned relapsing-remitting, secondary progressive and progressive-relapsing forms of multiple sclerosis.

Prepared TCR beta cDNA libraries contained unique molecular identifiers. When 1 to 10 million T cells were used, they gave roughly 500,000 cDNA molecules. A single record per CDR3 protein comes from TCRdb applying MiXCR to the PCR reads. The sample holds about 770,000 distinct CDR3 sequences, just over 45% seen once. CDR1 is SGHDT, CDR2 YYEEEE, per germline. Between the trimmed V and J ends, which lost 0 bases and 12 bases, there was a span of 10 bases. The CDR3 extends over 12 amino acids. A few counts support this clonotype. Its target is unknown. Findings of the study overall: By F measure, samples from a shared preparation batch strongly co-clustered. Significantly lower normalized Chao1 diversity was seen in multiple sclerosis patients than in controls. Four or five TRBV segments were more frequent in patients than controls; TRBV5-6, TRBV5-1 and TRBV20-1 belonged to this group.

The sample was blood. The receptor's source is a girl aged 5 to 17 with multiple sclerosis. J is TRBJ2-1 and V is TRBV5-6, with D possibly being TRBD2 (5 bases). The CDR3 here is CASSLAGMGQFF. The CDR3, as DNA: TGTGCCAGCAGCTTGGCCGGGATGGGGCAGTTCTTC.